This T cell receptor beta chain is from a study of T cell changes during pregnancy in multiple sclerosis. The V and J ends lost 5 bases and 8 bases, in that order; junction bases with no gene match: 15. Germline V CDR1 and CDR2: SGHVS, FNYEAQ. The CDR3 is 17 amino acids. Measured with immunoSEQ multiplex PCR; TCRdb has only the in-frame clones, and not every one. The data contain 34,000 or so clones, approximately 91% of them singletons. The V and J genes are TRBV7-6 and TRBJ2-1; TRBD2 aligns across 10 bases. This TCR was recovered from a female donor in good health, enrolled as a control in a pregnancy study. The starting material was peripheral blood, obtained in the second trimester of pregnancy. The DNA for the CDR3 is TGTGCCAGCAGCCCGACTTACTCAGCGGGGGGGCCAGATGAGCAGTTCTTC. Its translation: CASSPTYSAGGPDEQFF.